This entry concerns a single T cell receptor beta chain. This CDR3 comprises 15 residues. In germline, CDR1 is SGHTA, CDR2 FQGTGA. The data are from a study of monozygotic twins with inflammatory bowel disease. Using the 5' RACE reads, TCRdb records one entry per CDR3 protein without DNA. Its table records fewer than 450,000 distinct CDR3 sequences. This chain joins TRBV7-3 and TRBJ1-1; as DNA is missing, the TRBD1 call by TCRdb cannot be tested. Specimen: blood. The source is a human donor with ulcerative colitis or Crohn's disease, or a healthy co-twin of an affected twin (not recorded which). Here the CDR3 reads CASSLDRLPSTEAFF.